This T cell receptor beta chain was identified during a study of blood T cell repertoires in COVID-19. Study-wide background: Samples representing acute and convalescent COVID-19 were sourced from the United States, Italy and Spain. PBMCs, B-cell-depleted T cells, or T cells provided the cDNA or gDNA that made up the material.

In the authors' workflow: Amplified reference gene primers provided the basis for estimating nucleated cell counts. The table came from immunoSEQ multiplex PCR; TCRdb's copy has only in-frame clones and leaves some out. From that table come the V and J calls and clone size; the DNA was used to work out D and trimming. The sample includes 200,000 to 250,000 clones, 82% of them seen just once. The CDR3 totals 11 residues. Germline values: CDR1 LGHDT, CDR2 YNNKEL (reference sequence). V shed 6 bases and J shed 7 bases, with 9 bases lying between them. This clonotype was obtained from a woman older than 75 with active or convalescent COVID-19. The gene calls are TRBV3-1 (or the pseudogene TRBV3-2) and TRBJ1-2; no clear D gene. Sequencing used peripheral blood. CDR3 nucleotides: TGTGCCAGCAGGGGTTCAGGTGGCTACACCTTC. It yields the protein CASRGSGGYTF.